Listed here are 20 T cell receptor beta chains from one sample, sequenced in a study of cytomegalovirus exposure and HLA in healthy donors. Sequenced by immunoSEQ multiplex PCR; TCRdb stores in-frame clones only, minus some. The sample holds tens of thousands of clones, around 96% seen once. Sequencing input: PBMCs. These receptors all stem from a young man in good health and CMV-seronegative.

Concerning this clone: Germline is not matched at one junction end, which may reflect a read error. The chain joins TRBV7-7 to TRBJ2-7; D unclear. The germline V gene encodes CDR1 SSHAT and CDR2 FNYEAQ (reference sequence). This CDR3 is 13 amino acids long. The CDR3 sequence is CASSLGRSYEQYF. The DNA for the CDR3 is TGTGCTAGCAGCTTAGGGCGGTCCTACGAGCAGTACTTC. The variable domain in full, completed from reference TRBV7-7 and TRBJ2-7, reads GAGVSQSPRYKVTKRGQDVTLRCDPISSHATLYWYQQALGQGPEFLTYFNYEAQPDKSGLPSDRFSAERPEGSISTLTIQRTEQRDSAMYRCASSLGRSYEQYFGPGTRLTVT.

The chain recombines TRBV9 with TRBJ2-2; D gene unclear. This CDR3 has 13 amino acids. V lost 7 bases and J 7 bases, leaving 14 bases between the germline ends. The V gene's germline CDR1 is SGDLS and CDR2 YYNGEE. CDR3 bases: TGTGCCAGCGGCGAGTGGGCGAGCGGGGAGCTGTTTTTT. It translates to CASGEWASGELFF. The full variable domain, rest sourced from reference TRBV9 and TRBJ2-2, is DSGVTQTPKHLITATGQRVTLRCSPRSGDLSVYWYQQSLDQGLQFLIQYYNGEERAKGNILERFSAQQFPDLHSELNLSSLELGDSALYFCASGEWASGELFFGEGSRLTVL.

This chain uses TRBV11-1 with TRBJ1-1; weak D call: TRBD1 (5 bases). This CDR3 comprises 11 residues. Trimming shortened V by 7 bases and J by 7 bases, and 10 bases separated the two germline ends. Per the germline V gene, CDR1 is SGHAT and CDR2 is FQDESV (reference sequence). CDR3 DNA: TGTGCCAGCACCCAAGACAGTGAAGCTTTCTTT. Protein product: CASTQDSEAFF.

This clone appeared a single time. The V and J genes are TRBV10-3 and TRBJ1-2, with a tentative D call TRBD1 (6 bases). The germline V and J ends were trimmed by 4 bases and 8 bases, with 20 bases remaining between them. Germline-derived CDR1 and CDR2 are ENHRY and SYGVKD. This CDR3 is built from 15 residues. The CDR3: CAISGTVFSVRGYTF. The CDR3 region has the DNA TGTGCCATCAGTGGGACAGTATTCTCGGTTCGGGGCTACACCTTC.

The CDR3 DNA reads TGTGCCAGCAGCACGCGACTAGGCCAAGAGACCCAGTACTTC. The encoded protein is CASSTRLGQETQYF. This chain uses TRBV7-9 with TRBJ2-5, with D tentatively TRBD2 (6 bases). Germline V gives CDR1 SEHNR, CDR2 FQNEAQ (reference sequence). This CDR3 has 14 amino acids. Trimming stripped 5 bases from V and 1 base from J, with 11 bases between.

This chain joins TRBV5-6 and TRBJ2-7; D is ambiguous. CDR1 is SGHDT and CDR2 is YYEEEE in the germline V gene. V lost 0 bases and J lost 3, with 4 bases in between. The length of the CDR3 is 12 residues. Written as DNA, the CDR3 is TGTGCCAGCAGCTTGGGTTACTACGAGCAGTACTTC. It translates to CASSLGYYEQYF. Based on the CDR3 plus reference TRBV5-6 and TRBJ2-7, the full variable domain is DAGVTQSPTHLIKTRGQQVTLRCSPKSGHDTVSWYQQALGQGPQFIFQYYEEEERQRGNFPDRFSGHQFPNYSSELNVNALLLGDSALYLCASSLGYYEQYFGPGTRLTVT.

A single count supports this clone. The rearrangement links TRBV5-6 to TRBJ2-3, with 10 bases that match TRBD2. Germline V gene sequence: CDR1 SGHDT, CDR2 YYEEEE. The CDR3 extends over 16 amino acids. The ends lost 0 bases at V and 0 bases at J; junction bases unmatched: 1. CDR3 in amino acids: CASSLVAGGSTDTQYF. The CDR3 nucleotides read TGTGCCAGCAGCTTGGTAGCGGGAGGCAGCACAGATACGCAGTATTTT.

The chain carries TRBV5-6 and TRBJ1-1; perhaps TRBD1 as D (5 bases). Looked up from germline, CDR1 is SGHDT and CDR2 is YYEEEE. The CDR3 contains 13 residues. Deletions cut 6 bases from V and 5 bases from J, with 14 bases between. The CDR3 reads CASKNWGDTEAFF. CDR3 DNA sequence: TGTGCCAGCAAAAATTGGGGGGATACTGAAGCTTTCTTT.

The chain uses TRBV29-1 and TRBJ2-3; 7 nucleotides line up with TRBD1. There are 14 residues in the CDR3. V was pared by 0 bases and J by 6 bases, with 6 bases of the junction left unmatched. The V gene's germline CDR1 is SQVTM and CDR2 ANQGSEA. CDR3 residues: CSVEDVRGYDTQYF. CDR3 in DNA: TGCAGCGTTGAAGACGTCAGGGGGTACGATACGCAGTATTTT.

The genes are TRBV30 and TRBJ1-1; 7 bases align to TRBD1. V lost 0 bases to trimming and J lost 3 bases; unmatched junction nucleotides: 4. Germline V gene data show CDR1 as GTSNPN and CDR2 as SVGIG (reference sequence). There are 14 residues in the CDR3. CDR3: CAWSVRQGYTEAFF. The CDR3, as DNA: TGTGCCTGGAGTGTTCGACAGGGTTACACTGAAGCTTTCTTT.

The chain has TRBV10-2 and TRBJ2-6, with TRBD1 matching over 9 bases. The germline CDR1 and CDR2 sequences are WSHSY and SAAADI. V shed 6 bases and J 0 bases; nucleotides not matched to a gene: 6. The CDR3 length is 17 residues. The DNA of the CDR3 is TGCGCCAGCAGGGCCGGGACAGGGAACTCTGGGGCCAACGTCCTGACTTTC. Amino acids: CASRAGTGNSGANVLTF.

This clone showed up just once. The genes are TRBV7-2 and TRBJ2-1; 10 bases fit TRBD2. This CDR3 has 17 amino acids. V dropped 5 bases and J dropped 4; count of bases not matched to a gene: 11. CDR1 is SGHTA, CDR2 FQGNSA, per germline. CDR3 DNA sequence: TGTGCCAGCAGCCTCCAAGCGGGAGGGCCCCCTTACAATGAGCAGTTCTTC. Translating it yields CASSLQAGGPPYNEQFF.

This chain links TRBV5-1 with TRBJ2-1, with 7 bases lining up with TRBD1. Germline CDR1 is SGHRS and CDR2 is YFSETQ. Trimming cost V 0 bases and J 8 bases; bases outside gene matches: 5. The CDR3 sequence is 14 residues long. CDR3 coding DNA: TGCGCCAGCAGCTTGGTTAGGGGGCAGGATGAGCAGTTCTTC. Translation gives CASSLVRGQDEQFF. Full variable domain (outside the CDR3, taken from reference TRBV5-1 and TRBJ2-1): KAGVTQTPRYLIKTRGQQVTLSCSPISGHRSVSWYQQTPGQGLQFLFEYFSETQRNKGNFPGRFSGRQFSNSRSEMNVSTLELGDSALYLCASSLVRGQDEQFFGPGTRLTVL.

The chain is built from TRBV7-2 and TRBJ2-5; D call uncertain. This CDR3 comprises 14 residues. The germline CDR1 and CDR2 sequences are SGHTA and FQGNSA. With 4 bases removed from V and 4 bases from J, the gap between germline ends came to 13 bases. The CDR3 loop reads CASSSRGISETQYF. DNA for the CDR3: TGTGCCAGCAGCTCGAGAGGCATATCAGAGACCCAGTACTTC. Combining the CDR3 with reference TRBV7-2 and TRBJ2-5 gives the whole variable domain GAGVSQSPSNKVTEKGKDVELRCDPISGHTALYWYRQSLGQGLEFLIYFQGNSAPDKSGLPSDRFSAERTGGSVSTLTIQRTQQEDSAVYLCASSSRGISETQYFGPGTRLLVL.

The chain couples TRBV6-6 to TRBJ1-2, with D unclear. V was shortened by 5 bases and J by 4 bases, with 8 bases between the two germline ends. The length of the CDR3 is 12 residues. CDR1 is MNHNY, CDR2 SVGAGI, per germline (reference sequence). CDR3 in DNA: TGTGCCAGCAGTGAGAACAGCTATGGCTACACCTTC. Its translation is CASSENSYGYTF.

J is TRBJ2-5 and V is TRBV19; maybe TRBD1 (5 bases). CDR3 length: 13 residues. The V and J ends lost 4 bases and 5 bases respectively, with 11 bases between them. Looked up from germline, CDR1 is LNHDA and CDR2 is SQIVND (reference sequence). DNA of the CDR3: TGTGCCAGTAGTACAGGGCGATTGGAGACCCAGTACTTC. Translating gives CASSTGRLETQYF.

The J gene is TRBJ1-3, the V gene TRBV11-3; TRBD1 agrees at 12 bases. The CDR3 covers 18 residues. Trimming at V came to 3 bases and at J to 1 base, leaving 7 bases not matched to a gene. Per the germline V gene, CDR1 is SGHNT and CDR2 is YENEEA. CDR3 sequence (DNA): TGTGCCAGCAGCTTCTCGGGACAGGGGGCATCTTCTGGAAACACCATATATTTT. This sequence encodes CASSFSGQGASSGNTIYF.

The J gene is TRBJ1-5, the V gene TRBV11-1, with TRBD1 as a possible D gene (6 bases). Per the germline V gene, CDR1 is SGHAT and CDR2 is FQDESV (reference sequence). The ends were cut back, 5 bases at V and 5 bases at J, with 13 bases in the middle. This CDR3 region has 14 residues. The CDR3 loop reads CASSEGGRDQPQHF. The CDR3 DNA is TGTGCCAGCAGCGAAGGGGGTCGGGATCAGCCCCAGCATTTT.

The chain recombines TRBV29-1 with TRBJ2-5; 9 bases agree with TRBD2. The length of the CDR3 is 15 residues. Germline V gene sequence: CDR1 SQVTM, CDR2 ANQGSEA. The ends lost 5 bases at V and 4 bases at J; junction bases unmatched: 11. The CDR3 region is CSVPDPSSGRETQYF. The CDR3 DNA is TGCAGCGTTCCCGACCCCAGTAGCGGGAGAGAGACCCAGTACTTC.

The genes are TRBV21-1 and TRBJ2-7; TRBD2 is the table's D call, not checked against the DNA. TRBV21-1 is reported as a pseudogene. This CDR3 is 12 amino acids long. Here the CDR3 reads CANCGQLYEQYF. In DNA form, the CDR3 reads TGTGCCAATTGCGGTCAGCTCTACGAGCAGTACTTC.